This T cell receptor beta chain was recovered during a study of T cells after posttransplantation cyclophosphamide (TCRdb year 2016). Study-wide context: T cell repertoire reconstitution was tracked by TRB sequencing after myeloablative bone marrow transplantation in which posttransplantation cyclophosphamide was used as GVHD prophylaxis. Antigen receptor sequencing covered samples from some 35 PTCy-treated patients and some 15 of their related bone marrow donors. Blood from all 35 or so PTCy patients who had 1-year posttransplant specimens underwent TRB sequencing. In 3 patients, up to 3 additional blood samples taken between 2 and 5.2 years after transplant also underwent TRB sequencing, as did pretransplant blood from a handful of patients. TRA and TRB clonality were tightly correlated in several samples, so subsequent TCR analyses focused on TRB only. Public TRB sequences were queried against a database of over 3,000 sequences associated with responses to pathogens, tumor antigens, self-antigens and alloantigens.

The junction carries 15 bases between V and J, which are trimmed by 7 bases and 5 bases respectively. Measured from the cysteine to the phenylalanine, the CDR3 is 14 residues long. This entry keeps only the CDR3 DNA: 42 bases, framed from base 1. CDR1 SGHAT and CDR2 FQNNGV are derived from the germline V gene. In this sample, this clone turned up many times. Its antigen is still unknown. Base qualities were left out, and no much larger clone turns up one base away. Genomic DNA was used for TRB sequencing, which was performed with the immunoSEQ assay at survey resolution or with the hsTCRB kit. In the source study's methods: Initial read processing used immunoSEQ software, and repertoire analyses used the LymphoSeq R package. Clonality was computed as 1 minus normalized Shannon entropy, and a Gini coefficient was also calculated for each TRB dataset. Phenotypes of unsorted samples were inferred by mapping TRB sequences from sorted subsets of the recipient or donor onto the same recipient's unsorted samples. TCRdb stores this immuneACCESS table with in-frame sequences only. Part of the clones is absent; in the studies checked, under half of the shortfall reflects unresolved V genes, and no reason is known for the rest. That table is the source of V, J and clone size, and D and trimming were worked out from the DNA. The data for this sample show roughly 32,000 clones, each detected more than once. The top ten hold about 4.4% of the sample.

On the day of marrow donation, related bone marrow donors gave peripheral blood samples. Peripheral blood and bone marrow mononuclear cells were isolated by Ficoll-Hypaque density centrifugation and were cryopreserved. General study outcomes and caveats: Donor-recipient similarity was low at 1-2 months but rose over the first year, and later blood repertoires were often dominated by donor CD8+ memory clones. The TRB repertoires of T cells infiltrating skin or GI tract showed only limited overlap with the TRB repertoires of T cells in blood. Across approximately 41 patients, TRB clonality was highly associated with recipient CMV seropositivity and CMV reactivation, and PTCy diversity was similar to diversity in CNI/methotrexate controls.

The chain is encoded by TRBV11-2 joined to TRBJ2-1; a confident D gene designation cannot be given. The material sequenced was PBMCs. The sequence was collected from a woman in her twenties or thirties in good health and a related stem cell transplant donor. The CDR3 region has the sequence CASTQVGPHNEQFF. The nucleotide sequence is TGTGCCAGCACCCAAGTAGGGCCTCACAATGAGCAGTTCTTC.